This T cell receptor (beta chain) was recovered during a study of blood T cell repertoires in COVID-19 (dated by TCRdb to 2020 to 2022). Notes on the research overall: Samples from collaborators originated in the United States, Italy and Spain and spanned both the acute and convalescent phases of COVID-19. The repertoires were made available in a free public database intended to serve as a resource for research on the immune response to SARS-CoV-2. Samples were obtained from the ongoing ImmuneRACE study (first 160 participants) and from about 1,300 subjects provided by 6 global collaborators. The prospective study material was composed of cDNA or gDNA derived from T cells, B-cell-depleted T cells, or PBMCs. Sample metadata almost always included a de-identified subject ID, COVID-19 status, age in years and sex. Subjects who had been exposed to COVID-19, were actively infected with it, or had recovered from it provided the deeply sampled blood TCRbeta repertoires that made up the dataset. HLA class I and class II types, where available, came from metadata supplied by the sample provider rather than from assay-based typing.

Another Seattle source contributed samples from volunteer blood donors who had recovered from COVID-19. The collaborating institutions used their own protocols to collect whole blood in K2EDTA tubes. Collaborator samples were shipped for TCRbeta analysis as frozen whole blood, isolated PBMCs, or DNA extracted from either sample type. TCRbeta CDR3 regions were amplified from genomic DNA using the immunoSEQ Assay, a bias-controlled multiplex PCR. Per the authors' processing: Within the assay, amplification of reference gene primers was used to estimate how many nucleated cells each sample contained. To quantify the absolute abundance of each unique TCRbeta CDR3 rearrangement, sequence reads were collapsed and filtered. For each sample, productive Simpson clonality was calculated as the square root of Simpson's diversity index across productive rearrangements. In TCRdb, the immuneACCESS table is reduced to in-frame sequences with V and J assigned. These tables do not hold every clone; where another copy was compared, an unresolved V gene accounts for under half, and the others remain unexplained. The V and J calls and clone size come from that table; D and trimming were worked out from the DNA. This sample has roughly 200,000 clones in its table, and 85% to 90% of those were observed once. The ten biggest clones cover around 0.88% of the sample.

Counted from cysteine to phenylalanine, this CDR3 has 13 amino acids. Of all the DNA, just the CDR3 is kept, 39 bases in frame from base 1. V loses 2 bases, J loses 5 bases, and the germline ends lie 10 bases apart. CDR1 and CDR2 (MNHNS, SASEGT) derive from the germline V gene. With regard to this clone: Its antigen target is currently unknown. No base qualities exist here, and no much larger clone lies one base off it.

Overall study results and their limits: Clinical and demographic metadata were provided uncurated, with the amount varying by source and participant.

Recombination linked TRBV6-1 to TRBJ2-7, with an unclear D gene assignment. Sequencing used peripheral blood. The clonotype originates from a woman younger than 30 who had recovered from COVID-19. The nucleotides are TGTGCCAGCAGTGAATTACGGTTCAACGAGCAGTACTTC. Protein translation: CASSELRFNEQYF.